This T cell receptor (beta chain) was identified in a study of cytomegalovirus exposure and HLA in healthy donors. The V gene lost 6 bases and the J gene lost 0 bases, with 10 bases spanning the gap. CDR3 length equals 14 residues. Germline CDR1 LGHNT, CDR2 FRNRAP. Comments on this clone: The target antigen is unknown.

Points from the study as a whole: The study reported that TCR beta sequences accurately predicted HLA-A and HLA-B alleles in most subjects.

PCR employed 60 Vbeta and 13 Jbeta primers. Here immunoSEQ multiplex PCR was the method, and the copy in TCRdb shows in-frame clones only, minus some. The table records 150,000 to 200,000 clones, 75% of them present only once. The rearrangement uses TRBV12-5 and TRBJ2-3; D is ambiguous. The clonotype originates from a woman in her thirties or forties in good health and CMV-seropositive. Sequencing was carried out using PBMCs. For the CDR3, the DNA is TGTGCTAGTGGCTCGACTTCTAGCACAGATACGCAGTATTTT. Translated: CASGSTSSTDTQYF.